Listed here is a single TCR beta chain. Its cognate antigen is unknown. The PCR had 60 Vbeta and 13 Jbeta primers. Using immunoSEQ multiplex PCR, the repertoire was profiled, and TCRdb retains in-frame clones only, with some absent. The top ten clones hold 1.5% to 2% of a sample with some 130,000 clones, 66% of them seen once. V was cut by 1 base and J by 4 bases, with 11 bases left in between. The CDR3 is 16 residues long. CDR1 is LNHDA, CDR2 SQIVND, per germline (reference sequence). This entry comes from a study of cytomegalovirus exposure and HLA in healthy donors. Each donor was nominally healthy when sampled (though unrecorded immune exposures were likely). Study-level results: HLA alleles were associated with roughly 15,000 TCR beta sequences in a later analysis at 0.05 false discovery rate.

V is TRBV19 and J is TRBJ2-6; possibly TRBD2 for D (5 bases). Sequenced: PBMCs. This clonotype originated in a human donor in good health. CDR3 protein: CASSIGRPGGANVLTF. The CDR3 DNA follows: TGTGCCAGTAGTATAGGTCGGCCGGGGGGGGCCAACGTCCTGACTTTC. The full variable domain, rest sourced from reference TRBV19 and TRBJ2-6, is DGGITQSPKYLFRKEGQNVTLSCEQNLNHDAMYWYRQDPGQGLRLIYYSQIVNDFQKGDIAEGYSVSREKKESFPLTVTSAQKNPTAFYLCASSIGRPGGANVLTFGAGSRLTVL.